This T cell receptor (beta chain) was retrieved from a study of blood T cell repertoires in COVID-19. Study-wide background: COVID-19 samples, acute and convalescent, were from the United States, Italy and Spain. PBMCs, B-cell-depleted T cells, or T cells provided the cDNA or gDNA that made up the material.

This clone was seen once. Original analysis: For nucleated cells, counts were estimated from reference gene primer amplification. Sequenced by immunoSEQ multiplex PCR; TCRdb stores in-frame clones only, minus some. The DNA was the basis for D and trimming; V, J and clone size are from that table. This sample has tens of thousands of clones; around 90% occur once, and the top ten carry around 1.5%. Germline values: CDR1 MGHRA, CDR2 YSYEKL. The CDR3 has 16 residues. The J segment lost 0 bases and the V segment lost 4 bases, leaving 6 bases of the junction unmatched. The sequenced sample consisted of peripheral blood. The origin of this receptor is a human donor in a cohort sampled during active COVID-19. The V call is TRBV4-1, the J call TRBJ1-3, with 7 bases that match TRBD1. The CDR3 protein is CASSRGQAYSGNTIYF. The CDR3 coding sequence is TGCGCCAGCAGCCGCGGACAGGCATACTCTGGAAACACCATATATTTT.